These 8 T cell receptor beta chains originate from one sample sequenced in a study of glioma-infiltrating T cells. The iRepertoire nested amplicon-rescue multiplex PCR amplified TCR alpha and beta CDR3s from RNA. TCRdb called the multiplex PCR reads again in MiXCR, with one record for every CDR3 protein. The table has about 180,000 distinct CDR3 sequences, under 55% seen once. The specimen sequenced was glioma tissue, nonneoplastic brain tissue, or PBMCs (not recorded which). These receptors came from a human donor with low-grade glioma or glioblastoma, undergoing nonglioma brain surgery, or in good health (not recorded which).

The chain joins TRBV7-2 to TRBJ2-1; tentatively, D is TRBD2 (6 bases). V was clipped by 7 bases and J by 9 bases, with 22 bases between them. This CDR3 is 15 amino acids long. Germline lookup yields CDR1 SGHTA and CDR2 FQGNSA. Here the CDR3 DNA reads TGTGCCAGCAACCCTACCGGGGGTAAAGGGGTTGAGCAGTTCTTC. It codes for CASNPTGGKGVEQFF.

This clonotype was recorded many times. The chain joins TRBV20-1 to TRBJ1-1; D uncertain. CDR1 is DFQATT, CDR2 SNEGSKA, per germline (reference sequence). V was cut by 5 bases and J by 0 bases, with 7 bases left in between. The CDR3 totals 12 residues. The DNA for the CDR3 is TGCAGTGCTCCAGACGTGAACACTGAAGCTTTCTTT. Amino acids: CSAPDVNTEAFF.

This clonotype has just a few counts. The chain uses TRBV12-3 or TRBV12-4 and TRBJ2-5; no reliable D call. The V end lost 4 bases, the J end lost 2 bases, and 5 bases lay between the germline ends. The CDR3 consists of 12 residues. Here the CDR3 DNA reads TGTGCCAGCAGTTCCGGACAAGAGACCCAGTACTTC. Translating it yields CASSSGQETQYF.

This clonotype was picked up one time. CDR3 sequence (DNA): TGTGCCAGCAGGGGGGTGTCCTACAATGAGCAGTTCTTC. Its translation is CASRGVSYNEQFF. The chain is built from TRBV2 and TRBJ2-1; D tentatively reads TRBD1 or TRBD2 (5 bases each). Germline V gene sequence: CDR1 SNHLY, CDR2 FYNNEI. This CDR3 contains 13 residues. Trimming cost V 6 bases and J 1 base, with 7 bases left between them.

This clonotype was recorded at least ten times. The chain carries TRBV12-3 or TRBV12-4 and TRBJ2-3, with 7 bases matching TRBD1. The CDR3 has 15 amino acids. V was clipped by 5 bases and J by 5 bases; unmatched bases: 10. CDR3 loop: CASSPRGQDGDTQYF. As DNA, the CDR3 is TGTGCCAGCAGTCCCCGAGGACAGGATGGAGATACGCAGTATTTT.

As regards this clonotype: This clone may be a read error of a much larger clone one base away. The chain joins TRBV6-5 to TRBJ2-1, with D possibly matching TRBD2 (6 bases). CDR3 length equals 13 residues. The germline gives CDR1 MNHEY, CDR2 SVGAGI. As DNA, the CDR3 is TGTGCCAGCAGTTACTCGGACTACAATGAGCATTTCTTC. Amino acid sequence: CASSYSDYNEHFF.

Concerning this clonotype itself: This may be a read error: a much more frequent sequence differs by one nucleotide. This rearrangement joins TRBV19 to TRBJ1-1; D is unclear. Germline V gene data show CDR1 as LNHDA and CDR2 as SQIVND (reference sequence). CDR3 length: 13 amino acids. This CDR3 is CASSIKLNTEASF. CDR3 DNA: TGTGCCAGTAGTATCAAATTGAACACTGAAGCTTCCTTT.

Comments on this clonotype: At one end the junction does not follow the germline gene, possibly because of a read error. The rearrangement uses TRBV20-1 and TRBJ2-7; D ambiguous. The CDR3 spans 14 residues. Germline loops: CDR1 DFQATT, CDR2 SNEGSKA (reference sequence). The CDR3 reads CSARDVNRGYEKYF. The CDR3 DNA reads TGCAGTGCTAGAGATGTGAACCGAGGATACGAGAAGTACTTC.